Listed below are T cell receptor beta chains from one sample, sequenced in a study of blood T cell dynamics during melanoma immunotherapy. TCRdb's table, derived via immunoSEQ multiplex PCR, lists solely in-frame clones and lacks some. The repertoire has 11,000 to 15,000 clones, 70% to 90% of them found once; the top ten carry roughly 5.4%. The starting material was blood, obtained from a patient treated with checkpoint blockade. The receptors were gathered from a human donor with melanoma. The CDR3 runs from the conserved cysteine through the conserved F or W. The D gene is left open where the match is weak. Clone size is not always given. Where it is, it says once, few, many or a class for expanded clones.

j_gene | v_gene | abundance | d_gene | CDR3aa | CDR3nt
TRBJ2-3 | TRBV7-2 | NA | NA | CASSLDPPPRDTQYF | TGTGCCAGCAGCTTAGATCCCCCTCCCCGAGATACGCAGTATTTT
TRBJ2-3 | TRBV6-1 | NA | TRBD2 | CASSGLAGERDTQYF | TGTGCCAGCAGTGGGTTAGCGGGAGAAAGAGATACGCAGTATTTT
TRBJ2-3 | TRBV7-9 | once | TRBD2 | CASSSGLAVTDTQYF | TGTGCCAGCAGCTCTGGACTAGCGGTCACAGATACGCAGTATTTT
TRBJ2-7 | TRBV29-1 | NA | NA | CSVESGDTYEQYF | TGCAGCGTTGAATCCGGAGACACCTACGAGCAGTACTTC
TRBJ2-3 | TRBV5-1 | NA | NA | CASAGGVTDTQYF | TGCGCCAGCGCCGGCGGGGTCACAGATACGCAGTATTTT
TRBJ2-7 | TRBV5-1 | NA | NA | CATSRAESSYEQYF | TGCGCCACCTCTCGGGCAGAAAGCTCCTACGAGCAGTACTTC
TRBJ2-3 | TRBV6-6 | NA | NA | CASSLVPARDTQYF | TGTGCCAGCAGCCTCGTGCCGGCTCGGGATACGCAGTATTTT
TRBJ1-2 | TRBV29-1 | NA | NA | CSVGGDYGYTF | TGCAGCGTTGGAGGGGACTATGGCTACACCTTC
TRBJ2-7 | TRBV7-2 | NA | TRBD2 | CASSPSLGRAYEQYF | TGTGCCAGCAGCCCATCACTAGGGAGGGCCTACGAGCAGTACTTC
TRBJ1-1 | TRBV11-2 | NA | TRBD1 | CASKGQGQGNTEAFF | TGTGCCAGCAAGGGACAGGGTCAAGGGAACACTGAAGCTTTCTTT
TRBJ2-2 | TRBV4-3 | NA | TRBD1 | CASSQARGQGTYTGELFF | TGCGCCAGCAGCCAAGCAAGGGGACAGGGGACCTACACCGGGGAGCTGTTTTTT
TRBJ2-7 | TRBV6-6 | NA | NA | CASSYRDYEQYF | TGTGCCAGCAGTTACAGGGACTACGAGCAGTACTTC
TRBJ1-5 | TRBV19 | few | TRBD1 | CASGENRQGATQPQHF | TGTGCCAGTGGGGAAAATAGACAGGGGGCGACCCAGCCCCAGCATTTT
TRBJ2-1 | TRBV29-1 | NA | TRBD2 | CSVEGTSGSKAYNEQFF | TGCAGCGTTGAGGGAACTAGCGGGAGTAAGGCCTACAATGAGCAGTTCTTC
TRBJ1-2 | TRBV6-1 | few | NA | CASRVKGVDGYTF | TGTGCCAGCAGAGTGAAGGGTGTAGATGGCTACACCTTC
TRBJ1-1 | TRBV4-1 | NA | NA | CASSQGANTEAFF | TGCGCCAGCAGCCAAGGGGCCAACACTGAAGCTTTCTTT
TRBJ1-6 | TRBV2 | NA | NA | CASSERGVANSPLHF | TGTGCCAGCAGTGAAAGGGGAGTAGCGAATTCACCCCTCCACTTT
TRBJ2-1 | TRBV19 | NA | TRBD2 | CASSPVAGGPLNEQFF | TGTGCCAGTAGTCCCGTAGCGGGAGGGCCCCTCAATGAGCAGTTCTTC
TRBJ2-5 | TRBV2 | few | NA | CASSGFLGETQYF | TGTGCCAGCAGTGGGTTCTTAGGAGAGACCCAGTACTTC
TRBJ2-7 | TRBV7-3 | NA | NA | CASSFLADYEQYF | TGTGCCAGCAGCTTTTTAGCGGACTACGAGCAGTACTTC
TRBJ2-7 | TRBV5-4 | NA | NA | CASSSATNYEQYF | TGTGCCAGCAGCTCTGCTACTAACTACGAGCAGTACTTC
TRBJ2-3 | TRBV7-9 | NA | NA | CASSLQELGSTDTQYF | TGTGCCAGCAGTCTTCAGGAGCTAGGAAGCACAGATACGCAGTATTTT